Reported below is one TCR beta chain. Its antigen is not identified. The CDR3 consists of 14 residues. The entry originates in a study of Graves' ophthalmopathy and Graves' hyperthyroidism. General study points: Predictions made by the model for ophthalmopathy progression reached over 55% sensitivity and almost 75% specificity.

RNA transcripts served as template for amplifying TCR beta CDR3 sequences. The first round was an RT-PCR with HTBI primers, and the second round was a multiplex PCR. TCRdb re-analysed the multiplex PCR reads in MiXCR, keeping a single row per CDR3 protein. The table lists around 660,000 distinct CDR3 sequences, under 50% of them singletons. Sequencing was carried out using peripheral blood. This rearrangement joins TRBV12-3 or TRBV12-4 to TRBJ2-7; maybe TRBD1 (5 bases). This TCR was sampled from an adult man with Graves' ophthalmopathy. Written as DNA, the CDR3 is TGTGCTAGTGCTGTAACAGGTAACTCCTACGAGCAGTACTTC. Translated: CASAVTGNSYEQYF.